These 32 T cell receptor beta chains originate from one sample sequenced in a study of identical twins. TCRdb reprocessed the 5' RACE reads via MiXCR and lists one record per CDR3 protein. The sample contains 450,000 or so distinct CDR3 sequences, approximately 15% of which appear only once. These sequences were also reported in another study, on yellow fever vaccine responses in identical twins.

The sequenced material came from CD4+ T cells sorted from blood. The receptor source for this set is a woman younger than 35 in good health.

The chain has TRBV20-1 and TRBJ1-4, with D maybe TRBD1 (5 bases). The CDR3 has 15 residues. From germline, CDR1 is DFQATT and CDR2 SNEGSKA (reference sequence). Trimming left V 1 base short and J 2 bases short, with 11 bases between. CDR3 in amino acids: CSARAMGGTNEKLFF. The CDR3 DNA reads TGCAGTGCTAGAGCTATGGGGGGGACTAATGAAAAACTGTTTTTT.

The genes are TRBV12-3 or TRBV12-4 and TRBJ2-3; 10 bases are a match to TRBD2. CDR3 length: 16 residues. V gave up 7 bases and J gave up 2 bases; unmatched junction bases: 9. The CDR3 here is CASNYLAGATTDTQYF. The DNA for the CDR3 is TGTGCCAGCAATTACCTAGCGGGGGCCACCACAGATACGCAGTATTTT.

The CDR3: CASSFTTGGRDEQFF. The CDR3 nucleotides are TGTGCCAGCAGCTTTACAACAGGGGGCCGGGATGAGCAGTTCTTC. The rearrangement links TRBV5-6 to TRBJ2-1; TRBD1 matches at 9 bases. This CDR3 contains 15 residues. V lost 2 bases and J lost 8; bases outside the gene matches: 8. The germline CDR1 and CDR2 sequences are SGHDT and YYEEEE.

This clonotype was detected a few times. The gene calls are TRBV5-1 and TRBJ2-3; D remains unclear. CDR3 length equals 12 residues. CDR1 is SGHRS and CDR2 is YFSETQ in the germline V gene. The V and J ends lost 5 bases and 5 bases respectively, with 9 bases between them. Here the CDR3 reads CASRTALDTQYF. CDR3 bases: TGCGCCAGCAGAACCGCTTTAGATACGCAGTATTTT. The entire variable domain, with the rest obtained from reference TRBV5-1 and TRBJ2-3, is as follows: KAGVTQTPRYLIKTRGQQVTLSCSPISGHRSVSWYQQTPGQGLQFLFEYFSETQRNKGNFPGRFSGRQFSNSRSEMNVSTLELGDSALYLCASRTALDTQYFGPGTRLTVL.

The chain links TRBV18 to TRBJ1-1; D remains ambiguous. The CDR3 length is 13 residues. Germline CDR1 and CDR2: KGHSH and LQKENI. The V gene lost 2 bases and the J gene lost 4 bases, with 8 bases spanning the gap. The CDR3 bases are TGTGCCAGCTCACCAGGGGTAAGCACTGAAGCTTTCTTT. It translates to CASSPGVSTEAFF.

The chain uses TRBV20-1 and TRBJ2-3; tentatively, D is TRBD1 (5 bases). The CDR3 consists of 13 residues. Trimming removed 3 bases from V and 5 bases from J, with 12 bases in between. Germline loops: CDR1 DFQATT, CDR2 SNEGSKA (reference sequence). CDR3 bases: TGCAGTGCTAGTCCCTACCAGGGAGATACGCAGTATTTT. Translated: CSASPYQGDTQYF.

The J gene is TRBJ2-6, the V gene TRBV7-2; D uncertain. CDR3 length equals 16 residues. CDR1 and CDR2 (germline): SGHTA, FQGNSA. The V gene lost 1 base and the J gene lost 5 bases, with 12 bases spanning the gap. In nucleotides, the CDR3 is TGTGCCAGCAGCTTAGTTCTGGGCACTAGGGCCAACGTCCTGACTTTC. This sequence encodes CASSLVLGTRANVLTF.

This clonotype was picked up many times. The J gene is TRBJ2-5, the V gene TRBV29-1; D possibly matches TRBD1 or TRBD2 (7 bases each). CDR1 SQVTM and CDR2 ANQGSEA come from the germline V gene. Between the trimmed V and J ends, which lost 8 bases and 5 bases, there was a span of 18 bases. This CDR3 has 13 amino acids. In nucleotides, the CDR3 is TGCAGCCTTACAGGGGCCGGGAGGGAGACCCAGTACTTC. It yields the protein CSLTGAGRETQYF. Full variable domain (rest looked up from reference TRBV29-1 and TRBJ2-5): SAVISQKPSRDICQRGTSLTIQCQVDSQVTMMFWYRQQPGQSLTLIATANQGSEATYESGFVIDKFPISRPNLTFSTLTVSNMSPEDSSIYLCSLTGAGRETQYFGPGTRLLVL.

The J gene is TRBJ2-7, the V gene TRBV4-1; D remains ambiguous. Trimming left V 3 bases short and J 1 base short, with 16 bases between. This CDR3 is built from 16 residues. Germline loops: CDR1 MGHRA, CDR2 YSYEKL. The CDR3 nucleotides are TGCGCCAGCAGCCAGGGGATAGCCGTAGAATCCTACGAGCAGTACTTC. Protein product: CASSQGIAVESYEQYF.

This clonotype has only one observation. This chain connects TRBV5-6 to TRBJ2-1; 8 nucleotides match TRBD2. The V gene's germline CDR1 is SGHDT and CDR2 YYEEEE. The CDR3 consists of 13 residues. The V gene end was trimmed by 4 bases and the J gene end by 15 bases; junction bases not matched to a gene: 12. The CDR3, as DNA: TGTGCCAGCAGCCAGGGACTAGGAAAGATGGGGTTCTTC. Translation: CASSQGLGKMGFF.

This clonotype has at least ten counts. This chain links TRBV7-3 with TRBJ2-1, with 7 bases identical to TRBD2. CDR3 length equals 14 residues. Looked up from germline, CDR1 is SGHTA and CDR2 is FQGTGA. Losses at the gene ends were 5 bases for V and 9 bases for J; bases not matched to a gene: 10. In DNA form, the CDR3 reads TGTGCCAGCAGCCTATTGGCGGGGGTGGGTGAGCAGTTCTTC. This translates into CASSLLAGVGEQFF.

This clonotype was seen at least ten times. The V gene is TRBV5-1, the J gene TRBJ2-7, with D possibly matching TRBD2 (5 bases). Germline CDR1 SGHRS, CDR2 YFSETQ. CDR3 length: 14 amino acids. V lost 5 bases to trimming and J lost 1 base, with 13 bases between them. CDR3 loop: CASSDSGISYEQYF. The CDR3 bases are TGCGCCAGCAGTGATTCGGGGATTTCCTACGAGCAGTACTTC.

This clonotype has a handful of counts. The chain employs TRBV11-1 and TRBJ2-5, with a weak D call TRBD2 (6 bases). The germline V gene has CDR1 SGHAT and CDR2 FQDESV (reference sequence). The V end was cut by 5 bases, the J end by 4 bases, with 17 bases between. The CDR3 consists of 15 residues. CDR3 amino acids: CASSRERGVVETQYF. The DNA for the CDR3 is TGTGCCAGCAGCCGGGAGCGAGGGGTAGTAGAGACCCAGTACTTC.

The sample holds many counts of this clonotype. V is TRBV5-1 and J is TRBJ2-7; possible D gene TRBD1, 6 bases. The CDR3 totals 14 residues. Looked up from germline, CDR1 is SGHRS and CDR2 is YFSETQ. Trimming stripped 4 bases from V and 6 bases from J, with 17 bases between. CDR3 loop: CASSALQGNLEQYF. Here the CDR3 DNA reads TGCGCCAGCAGCGCCCTACAGGGAAATCTCGAGCAGTACTTC.

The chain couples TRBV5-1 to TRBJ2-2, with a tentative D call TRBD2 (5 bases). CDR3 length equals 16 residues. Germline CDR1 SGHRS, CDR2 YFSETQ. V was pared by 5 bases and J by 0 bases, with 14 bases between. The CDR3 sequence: CASRREAASNTGELFF. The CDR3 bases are TGCGCCAGCAGAAGGGAAGCGGCTTCGAACACCGGGGAGCTGTTTTTT.

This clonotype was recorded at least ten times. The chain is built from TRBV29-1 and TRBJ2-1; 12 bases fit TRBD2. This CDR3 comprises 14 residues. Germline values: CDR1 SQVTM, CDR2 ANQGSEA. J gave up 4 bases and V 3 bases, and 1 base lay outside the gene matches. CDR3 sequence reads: CSVDGTSGYNEQFF. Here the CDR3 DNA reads TGCAGCGTTGATGGGACTAGCGGGTACAATGAGCAGTTCTTC.

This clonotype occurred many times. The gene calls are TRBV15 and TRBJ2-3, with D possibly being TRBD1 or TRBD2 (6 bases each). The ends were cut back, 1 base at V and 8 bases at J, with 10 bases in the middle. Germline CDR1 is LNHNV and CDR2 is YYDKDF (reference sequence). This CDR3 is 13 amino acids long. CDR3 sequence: CATSRAGAFTQYF. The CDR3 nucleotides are TGTGCCACCAGCAGAGCGGGGGCCTTTACGCAGTATTTT.

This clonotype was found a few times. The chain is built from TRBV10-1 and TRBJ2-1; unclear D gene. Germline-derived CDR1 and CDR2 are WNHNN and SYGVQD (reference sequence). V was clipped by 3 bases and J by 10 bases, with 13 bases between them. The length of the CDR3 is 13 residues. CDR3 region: CASSDQLGGEQFF. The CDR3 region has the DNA TGCGCCAGCAGTGATCAGTTGGGCGGAGAGCAGTTCTTC.

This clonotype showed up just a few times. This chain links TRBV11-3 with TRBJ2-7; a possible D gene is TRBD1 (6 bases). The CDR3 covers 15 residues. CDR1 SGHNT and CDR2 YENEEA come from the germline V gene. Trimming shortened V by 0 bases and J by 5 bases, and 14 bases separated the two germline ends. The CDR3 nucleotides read TGTGCCAGCAGCTTAGAAAATACAGGGCCCAACGAGCAGTACTTC. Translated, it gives CASSLENTGPNEQYF.

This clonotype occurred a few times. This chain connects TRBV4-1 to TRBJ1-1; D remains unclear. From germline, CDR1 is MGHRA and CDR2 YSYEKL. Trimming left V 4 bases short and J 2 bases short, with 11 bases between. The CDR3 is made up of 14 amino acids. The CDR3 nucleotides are TGCGCCAGCAGCCTCGGACTGGAAAACACTGAAGCTTTCTTT. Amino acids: CASSLGLENTEAFF.

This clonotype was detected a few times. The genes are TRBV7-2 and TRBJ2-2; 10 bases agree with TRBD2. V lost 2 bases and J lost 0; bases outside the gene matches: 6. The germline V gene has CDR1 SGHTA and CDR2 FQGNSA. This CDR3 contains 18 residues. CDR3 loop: CASSLSLAGATNTGELFF. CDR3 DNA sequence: TGTGCCAGCAGCTTAAGCCTAGCGGGGGCCACGAACACCGGGGAGCTGTTTTTT.

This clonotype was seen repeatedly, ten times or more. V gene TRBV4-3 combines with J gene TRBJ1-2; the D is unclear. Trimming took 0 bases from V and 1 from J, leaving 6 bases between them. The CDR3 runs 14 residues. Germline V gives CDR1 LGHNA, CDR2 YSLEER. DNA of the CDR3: TGCGCCAGCAGCCAAGAACTTGATAACTATGGCTACACCTTC. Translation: CASSQELDNYGYTF.

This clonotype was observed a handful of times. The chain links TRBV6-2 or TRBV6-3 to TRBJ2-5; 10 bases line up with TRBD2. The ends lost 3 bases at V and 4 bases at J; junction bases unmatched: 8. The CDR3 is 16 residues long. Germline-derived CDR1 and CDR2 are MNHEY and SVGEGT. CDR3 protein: CASSYDLAGERETQYF. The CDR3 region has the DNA TGTGCCAGCAGTTATGATCTAGCGGGAGAAAGAGAGACCCAGTACTTC.

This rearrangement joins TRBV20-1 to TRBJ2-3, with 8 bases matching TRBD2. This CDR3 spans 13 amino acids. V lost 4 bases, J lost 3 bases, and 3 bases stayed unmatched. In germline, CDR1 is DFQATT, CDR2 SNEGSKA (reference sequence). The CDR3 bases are TGCAGTGCTATGGGACTAGTAACAGATACGCAGTATTTT. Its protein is CSAMGLVTDTQYF.

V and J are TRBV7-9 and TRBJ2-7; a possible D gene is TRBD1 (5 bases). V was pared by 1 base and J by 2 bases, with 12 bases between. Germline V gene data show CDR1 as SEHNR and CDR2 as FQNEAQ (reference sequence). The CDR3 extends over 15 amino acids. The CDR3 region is CASSLGGGSAYEQYF. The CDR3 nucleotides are TGTGCCAGCAGCTTAGGGGGCGGCTCTGCCTACGAGCAGTACTTC.

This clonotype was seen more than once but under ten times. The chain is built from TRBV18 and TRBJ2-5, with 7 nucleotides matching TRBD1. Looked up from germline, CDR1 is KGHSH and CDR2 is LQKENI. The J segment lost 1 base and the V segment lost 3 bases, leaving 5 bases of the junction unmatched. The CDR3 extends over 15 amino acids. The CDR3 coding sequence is TGTGCCAGCTCACCTCTCGGGACAGCCCAAGAGACCCAGTACTTC. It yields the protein CASSPLGTAQETQYF.

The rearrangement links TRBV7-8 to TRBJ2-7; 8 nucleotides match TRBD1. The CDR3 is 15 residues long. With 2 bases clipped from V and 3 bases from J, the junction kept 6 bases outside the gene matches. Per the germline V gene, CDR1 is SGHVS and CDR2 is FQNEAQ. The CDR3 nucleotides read TGTGCCAGCAGCTTAATTCGGACAGGGTACTACGAGCAGTACTTC. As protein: CASSLIRTGYYEQYF.

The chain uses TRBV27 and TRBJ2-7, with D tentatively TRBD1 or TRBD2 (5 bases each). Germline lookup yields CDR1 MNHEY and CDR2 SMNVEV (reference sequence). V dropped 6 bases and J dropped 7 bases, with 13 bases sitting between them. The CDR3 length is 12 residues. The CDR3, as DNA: TGTGCCAGCAGCGGAAGATGGGGGGAGCAGTACTTC. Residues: CASSGRWGEQYF.

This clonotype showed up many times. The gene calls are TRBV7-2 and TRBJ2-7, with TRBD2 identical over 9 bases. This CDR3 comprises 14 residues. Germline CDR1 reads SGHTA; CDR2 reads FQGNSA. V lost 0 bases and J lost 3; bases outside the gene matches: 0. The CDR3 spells CASSLAAGGYEQYF. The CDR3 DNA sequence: TGTGCCAGCAGCTTAGCAGCGGGAGGCTACGAGCAGTACTTC.

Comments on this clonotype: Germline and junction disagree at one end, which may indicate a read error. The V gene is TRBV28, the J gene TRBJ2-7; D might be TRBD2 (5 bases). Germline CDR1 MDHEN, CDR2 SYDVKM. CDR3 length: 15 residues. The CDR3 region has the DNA TGTGCCAGCAGTTTCCCTTACCGGGATAGTTACGAGCAGTCCTTC. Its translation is CASSFPYRDSYEQSF. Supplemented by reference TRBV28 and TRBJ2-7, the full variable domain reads DVKVTQSSRYLVKRTGEKVFLECVQDMDHENMFWYRQDPGLGLRLIYFSYDVKMKEKGDIPEGYSVSREKKERFSLILESASTNQTSMYLCASSFPYRDSYEQSFGPGTRLTVT.

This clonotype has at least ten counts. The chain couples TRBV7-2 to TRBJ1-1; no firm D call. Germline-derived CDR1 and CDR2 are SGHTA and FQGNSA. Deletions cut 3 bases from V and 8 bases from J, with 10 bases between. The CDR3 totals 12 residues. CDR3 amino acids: CASSFGGREAFF. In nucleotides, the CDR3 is TGTGCCAGCAGCTTTGGAGGCAGGGAAGCTTTCTTT.

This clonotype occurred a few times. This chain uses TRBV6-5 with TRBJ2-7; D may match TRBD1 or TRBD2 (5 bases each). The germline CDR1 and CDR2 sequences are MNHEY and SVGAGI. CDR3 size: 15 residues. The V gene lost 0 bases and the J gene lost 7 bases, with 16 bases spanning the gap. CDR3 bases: TGTGCCAGCAGTTACTCTAGTTCGGGGCCTCAGGAGCAGTACTTC. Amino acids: CASSYSSSGPQEQYF.